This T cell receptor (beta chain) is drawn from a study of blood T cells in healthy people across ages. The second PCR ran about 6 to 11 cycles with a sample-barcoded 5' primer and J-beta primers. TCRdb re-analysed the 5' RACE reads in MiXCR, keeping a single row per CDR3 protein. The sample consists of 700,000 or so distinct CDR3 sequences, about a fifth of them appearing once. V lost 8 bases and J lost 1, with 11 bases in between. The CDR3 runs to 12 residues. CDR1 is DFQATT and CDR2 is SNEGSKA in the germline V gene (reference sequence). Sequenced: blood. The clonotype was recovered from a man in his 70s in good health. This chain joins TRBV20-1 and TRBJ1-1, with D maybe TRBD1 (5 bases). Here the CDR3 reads CSPKGRNTEAFF. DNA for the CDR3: TGCAGTCCCAAGGGGAGGAACACTGAAGCTTTCTTT.